This T cell receptor (beta chain) stems from a study of T cell responses to AZD1222 COVID-19 vaccine (dated by TCRdb to the early 2020s). About the study as a whole: Because spike-specific TCR depth and breadth did not differ between the two schedules, AZD1222 recipients who got a second dose at roughly 4 weeks were pooled with those who got a second dose at roughly 12 weeks. A total of around 240 trial participants underwent TCR sequencing, of whom about 210 received two doses of AZD1222 and some 25 received two doses of the MenACWY control vaccine. Trial participants were enrolled into age subgroups of 18-55, 56-69 and 70-plus years, which contained around 150, 29 and 61 TCR-sequenced participants, respectively. Summary of the overall study and its limitations: Epitopes outside the regions mutated in the B.1.351 and B.1.1.7 variants were reportedly recognized by nearly half of the unique spike-specific TCRs. After two AZD1222 doses, spike-specific TCR breadth and depth were significantly higher than at day 0 and than in MenACWY recipients. Conclusions about previously exposed vaccinees were limited because only 6 or 7 AZD1222 recipients were SARS-CoV-2 seropositive at baseline. Most participants were white British and females outnumbered males, and the authors suggested that clonal diversity may have been underestimated. Because no day 14 peak-response samples were available, repertoires were characterized only after the peak T cell response. The 56-69-year group was small, and its depth increase did not reach significance, likely because of low power. The whole spike protein was spanned by vaccine-associated CD4 TCRs, and dominant responses were seen in regions 160-218 and 743-854.

Concerning this clone: Its antigen remains unidentified. There are no base qualities to consult, and no much larger clone falls within one base.

The CDR3 regions of human TCRbeta chains were analyzed by immunosequencing. The source study handled its data this way. TCRs in the repertoires were compared against a reference library of SARS-CoV-2-specific TCRs that had been generated with the MIRA antigen-specificity platform. Breadth was defined as the fraction of unique TCRs that were SARS-CoV-2-associated, and depth was defined as the fraction of total T cells that were SARS-CoV-2-associated. Using the MIRA data, each spike-specific TCR was mapped to the spike region that the TCR reacts to and placed in a CD4 or CD8 class. Log10-transformed breadth and depth values were compared by one-way ANOVA with Sidak's multiple comparisons tests. TCRdb provides this immuneACCESS table in a form limited to in-frame rearrangements. Some clones are lacking; in checked studies, under half of them reflect an unresolved V gene, and why the rest are absent is not known. The V and J calls and clone size come from that table; D and trimming were worked out from the DNA. The sample data list 150,000 to 200,000 clones, and approximately 90% of these were observed just once. The ten largest clonotypes hold around 1.3% of the sample.

In light of the paper, this sample's time point label describes: baseline before first vaccination. Vaccinee samples were obtained from the UK trials COV001 and COV002, which included a single-blind randomized controlled phase 2/3 trial of AZD1222 (ChAdOx1 nCoV-19) in healthy adults. For TCRbeta chain sequencing, PBMC samples from trial participants were taken at day 0 and at day 28 after the second dose. The receptor was isolated from an adult in good health. The sample in question was peripheral blood, obtained on day 0 of AZD1222 vaccination.

The DNA sequence follows: TGTGCCATCAGTCGGACAGGGCCCCACACTGAAGCTTTCTTT. Protein translation: CAISRTGPHTEAFF. The rearrangement combines TRBV10-3 with TRBJ1-1; TRBD1 aligns with 8 central bases. Clipping removes 5 bases from V and 3 bases from J, with 5 as the unmatched junction base count. The cysteine opens and the phenylalanine closes a CDR3 of 14 amino acids. Only the CDR3 DNA stays, 42 bases, in frame from base 1. Via the germline V gene, CDR1 is ENHRY and CDR2 SYGVKD.